A selection of T cell receptor beta chains follows, all from one sample in a study of Ad26.COV2.S vaccination and SARS-CoV-2 variants. Method: immunoSEQ multiplex PCR; TCRdb's copy keeps in-frame clones and lacks some. This sample carries under 600,000 clones, 70% to 90% of them seen once, and the ten largest clones take 1.5% to 2%. Sequenced material: peripheral blood, taken in a trial of Ad26.COV2.S vaccine versus placebo. Receptors were obtained from a person aged 18-60 years who received the Ad26.COV2.S COVID-19 vaccine or a placebo. Each CDR3 is given with its conserved first and last residue. A D gene is named only where the DNA matches it firmly. Not all rows give a size; the values are once, few, many and, for expanded clones, a class.

d_gene	v_gene	j_gene	len	abundance	CDR3nt	CDR3aa
NA	TRBV18	TRBJ2-1	13	NA	TGTGCCAGCTCATCGGCGTTGGGTAATGAGCAGTTCTTC	CASSSALGNEQFF
TRBD2	TRBV6-1	TRBJ2-1	15	once	TGTGCCAGCAGTGAAACAGCGGGAGCCTACAATGAGCAGTTCTTC	CASSETAGAYNEQFF
TRBD1	TRBV27	TRBJ1-2	14	NA	TGTGCCAGCAACGACAGGGGCTCTAACTATGGCTACACCTTC	CASNDRGSNYGYTF
NA	TRBV7-3	TRBJ2-3	14	NA	TGTGCCAGCAGCTTAAGTCTCGGCACAGATACGCAGTATTTT	CASSLSLGTDTQYF
NA	TRBV9	TRBJ2-2	16	NA	TGTGCCAGCAGCGTTAAGGGACGTACGGCAACCGGGGAGCTGTTTTTT	CASSVKGRTATGELFF
NA	TRBV7-9	TRBJ1-4	14	NA	TGTGCCAGCAGCTTAAGGGGTTCGGATGAAAAACTGTTTTTT	CASSLRGSDEKLFF
NA	TRBV5-1	TRBJ2-5	18	NA	TGCGCCAGCAGCTTGTTACTGCCCGGGGTTGGAGTCCAAGAGACCCAGTACTTC	CASSLLLPGVGVQETQYF
TRBD1	TRBV2	TRBJ1-2	13	NA	TGTGCCAGCAGTCAACAGGGGATCCGGGGCTACACCTTC	CASSQQGIRGYTF
TRBD2	TRBV5-5	TRBJ2-7	14	NA	TGTGCCAGCAGCCGCACGGGACTAGACTACGAGCAGTACTTC	CASSRTGLDYEQYF
NA	TRBV7-9	TRBJ2-3	13	NA	TGTGCCAGCAGGCCAAGGACCACAGATACGCAGTATTTT	CASRPRTTDTQYF
TRBD2	TRBV27	TRBJ2-1	15	NA	TGTGCCAGCAGTCCGAAGACCGGGACTACCAATCAGCAGTTCTTC	CASSPKTGTTNQQFF
NA	TRBV6-6	TRBJ1-6	14	NA	TGTGCCAGCAGTTACATCGCTCATAATTCACCCCTCCACTTT	CASSYIAHNSPLHF
TRBD1	TRBV7-8	TRBJ2-7	15	NA	TGTGCCAGCAGCAGACCCGACAGGGGTCAAGACGAGCAGTACTTC	CASSRPDRGQDEQYF
NA	TRBV30	TRBJ1-2	13	NA	TGTGCCTGGATGACAGGTCAAAACTATGGCTACACCTTC	CAWMTGQNYGYTF
NA	TRBV2	TRBJ1-2	12	NA	TGTGCCAGCAGGCTAAGATCCGATGGCTACACCTTC	CASRLRSDGYTF
TRBD1	TRBV25-1	TRBJ2-1	15	NA	TGTGCCAGCAGTGGACGACAGGGGGCGCGGAATGAGCAGTTCTTC	CASSGRQGARNEQFF
NA	TRBV7-9	TRBJ1-1	12	NA	TGTGCCAGCAGCTTAGGGGCCCTTGAAGCTTTCTTT	CASSLGALEAFF
TRBD1	TRBV6-2/TRBV6-3	TRBJ2-7	18	NA	TGTGCCAGCAGTTACAGGATATACAGGGGTGAACTTAGCTACGAGCAGTACTTC	CASSYRIYRGELSYEQYF
NA	TRBV7-3	TRBJ2-1	12	NA	TGTGCCAGCAGCTTAGGGCGTAATGAGCAGTTCTTC	CASSLGRNEQFF
NA	TRBV30	TRBJ1-5	13	NA	TGTGCCTGGAGTGTAGGTCGGAATCAGCCCCAGCATTTT	CAWSVGRNQPQHF
NA	TRBV28	TRBJ2-6	17	NA	TGTGCCAGCAGTTTTTTTTGGGCGAGGGCTGGGGCCAACGTCCTGACTTTC	CASSFFWARAGANVLTF
NA	TRBV6-5	TRBJ2-1	16	NA	TGTGCCAGCAGTTACTCTTGGGGGAGCTCCTACAATGAGCAGTTCTTC	CASSYSWGSSYNEQFF
NA	TRBV28	TRBJ2-7	12	few	TGTGCCAGCAGTGGGAGGTTATACGAGCAGTACTTC	CASSGRLYEQYF
NA	TRBV6-2/TRBV6-3	TRBJ1-5	14	few	TGTGCCAGCAGTTATTCGGGGACGGATCAGCCCCAGCATTTT	CASSYSGTDQPQHF
TRBD2	TRBV4-2	TRBJ2-3	16	NA	TGTGCCAGCAGCCAACGGCTAGCGGGGGGCACAGATACGCAGTATTTT	CASSQRLAGGTDTQYF
NA	TRBV2	TRBJ2-7	12	few	TGTGCCAGCAGTGCGGGCTCCTACGAGCAGTACTTC	CASSAGSYEQYF
TRBD2	TRBV10-3	TRBJ2-3	15	NA	TGTGCCATCAGTCCCGGACTAGTATTGGCAGATACGCAGTATTTT	CAISPGLVLADTQYF